This TCR beta chain is from a study of blood T cell repertoires in COVID-19. Study information: COVID-19 samples collected from the United States, Italy and Spain covered acute and convalescent phases. T cells, B-cell-depleted T cells, or PBMCs supplied cDNA or gDNA.

In the study's own analysis: Amplifying reference gene primers gave estimates of nucleated cell counts. Some clones are missing from TCRdb's copy, which holds only in-frame ones; the method was immunoSEQ multiplex PCR. That table furnishes V, J and clone size, whereas the DNA furnished D and trimming. The top ten clones hold about 2.1% of a sample with 250,000 or so clones, 65% to 90% of them seen once. The sample taken for sequencing was peripheral blood. The clonotype originates from a man under 40 with active or convalescent COVID-19.

CDR3 sequence (DNA): TGCAGCGTTGGGGCAGGGGACACCGGGGAGCTGTTTTTT. Translation: CSVGAGDTGELFF. The gene calls are TRBV29-1 and TRBJ2-2; D may be TRBD1 (6 bases). V lost 4 bases, J lost 3 bases, and 9 bases lay in between. The CDR3 length is 13 residues. Per the germline V gene, CDR1 is SQVTM and CDR2 is ANQGSEA.